The 8 T cell receptor beta chains given below trace back to one sample, sequenced in a study of cytomegalovirus exposure and HLA in healthy donors. The PCR used 60 Vbeta and 13 Jbeta primers. Measured with immunoSEQ multiplex PCR; TCRdb has only the in-frame clones, and not every one. The sample contains 100,000 to 150,000 clones, about four fifths of which appear only once. The sample taken for sequencing was PBMCs. The receptor set was obtained from a woman aged 55-70 years in good health and CMV-seropositive.

The J gene is TRBJ1-3, the V gene TRBV6-5; D remains unclear. Trimming took 0 bases from V and 4 from J, leaving 10 bases between them. The CDR3 spans 15 residues. Germline V CDR1 and CDR2: MNHEY, SVGAGI. CDR3 amino acids: CASSYSTAAGNTIYF. DNA for the CDR3: TGTGCCAGCAGTTACTCGACTGCGGCAGGAAACACCATATATTTT.

The rearrangement uses TRBV30 and TRBJ2-1, with 7 bases matching TRBD1. The CDR3 totals 13 residues. Trimming took 3 bases from V and 4 from J; bases not matched to a gene: 3. The germline CDR1 and CDR2 sequences are GTSNPN and SVGIG (reference sequence). DNA for the CDR3: TGTGCCTGGAGCAGGGGGAAGTACAATGAGCAGTTCTTC. Translation: CAWSRGKYNEQFF.

This sequence joins TRBV30 and TRBJ2-5, with D possibly TRBD2 on 6 matching bases. Trimming left V 7 bases short and J 5 bases short, with 14 bases between. Germline CDR1 and CDR2: GTSNPN and SVGIG (reference sequence). The CDR3 loop spans 12 amino acids. The CDR3 protein is CASRPSGETQYF. The CDR3 DNA sequence: TGTGCCTCCCGACCGAGCGGGGAGACCCAGTACTTC.

V gene TRBV29-1 combines with J gene TRBJ2-7; 7 positions match TRBD2. Losses at the gene ends were 8 bases for V and 6 bases for J; bases not matched to a gene: 10. This CDR3 is built from 12 residues. Germline V gene lookup returns CDR1 SQVTM and CDR2 ANQGSEA. CDR3 protein: CSTVGPGGEQYF. The CDR3 DNA follows: TGCAGCACGGTGGGTCCGGGAGGCGAGCAGTACTTC.

The V call is TRBV28, the J call TRBJ2-1; 15 bases are a match to TRBD2. The V gene end was trimmed by 6 bases and the J gene end by 0 bases; junction bases not matched to a gene: 12. Per germline, CDR1 MDHEN and CDR2 SYDVKM. This CDR3 has 20 residues. For the CDR3, the DNA is TGTGCCAGCAGGCATCAAGCCCGGACTAGCGGGAGGGTCTCCTACAATGAGCAGTTCTTC. Translated: CASRHQARTSGRVSYNEQFF.

The rearrangement links TRBV6-5 to TRBJ2-5, with 8 bases matching TRBD1. The CDR3 runs 15 residues. Trimming took 0 bases from V and 4 from J; bases not matched to a gene: 4. CDR1 MNHEY and CDR2 SVGAGI come from the germline V gene. The CDR3 nucleotides are TGTGCCAGCAGTTACTCTATGGACAGGGCAGAGACCCAGTACTTC. Protein sequence: CASSYSMDRAETQYF.

This clone was counted a single time. The chain couples TRBV5-8 to TRBJ2-5; 9 bases fit TRBD1. V lost 1 base to trimming and J lost 5 bases; unmatched junction nucleotides: 12. The CDR3 spans 17 residues. Germline lookup yields CDR1 SGHTS and CDR2 YDEGEE. CDR3 loop: CASSLPTQGAVGETQYF. CDR3 nucleotides: TGTGCCAGCAGCTTGCCAACACAGGGGGCCGTCGGGGAGACCCAGTACTTC.

This chain joins TRBV30 and TRBJ1-5; TRBD1 matches at 10 bases. V shed 1 base, J shed 10 bases, and the junction held 7 bases outside the gene matches. Germline values: CDR1 GTSNPN, CDR2 SVGIG (reference sequence). The CDR3 is 14 amino acids. Written as DNA, the CDR3 is TGTGCCTGGAGTGCTCCGGGACAGGGGAACCCCCAGCATTTT. Translating gives CAWSAPGQGNPQHF. Full variable domain (missing parts from reference TRBV30 and TRBJ1-5): SQTIHQWPATLVQPVGSPLSLECTVEGTSNPNLYWYRQAAGRGLQLLFYSVGIGQISSEVPQNLSASRPQDRQFILSSKKLLLSDSGFYLCAWSAPGQGNPQHFGDGTRLSIL.